These 8 T cell receptor beta chains share one sample of origin, sequenced in a study of blood T cell repertoires in COVID-19. Clones were sequenced by immunoSEQ multiplex PCR, and TCRdb holds only the in-frame ones, with some missing. The data contain over 200,000 clones, approximately 91% of them singletons. Sequenced input: peripheral blood. These receptor sequences come from a man in his sixties who had recovered from COVID-19.

This chain joins TRBV6-6 and TRBJ2-7; D may be TRBD1 (6 bases). CDR3 size: 15 residues. The germline CDR1 and CDR2 sequences are MNHNY and SVGAGI (reference sequence). Trimming removed 6 bases from V and 3 bases from J, with 18 bases in between. CDR3 in amino acids: CASSYGGQTFYEQYF. The CDR3 DNA follows: TGTGCCAGCAGCTATGGGGGACAAACTTTCTACGAGCAGTACTTC.

Only one count was recorded for this clone. The gene calls are TRBV19 and TRBJ2-1, with D possibly being TRBD2 (5 bases). Trimming stripped 11 bases from V and 7 bases from J, with 12 bases between. The CDR3 sequence is 11 residues long. Germline V gene data show CDR1 as LNHDA and CDR2 as SQIVND (reference sequence). Here the CDR3 reads CACSPGNEQFF. The CDR3 DNA is TGTGCCTGCTCGCCGGGGAATGAGCAGTTCTTC.

J is TRBJ2-2 and V is TRBV4-3; 8 positions agree with TRBD1. This CDR3 is built from 16 residues. In germline, CDR1 is LGHNA, CDR2 YSLEER. Trimming at V came to 0 bases and at J to 4 bases, leaving 4 bases not matched to a gene. In DNA, the CDR3 is TGCGCCAGCAGCCAAGACAGGGGGCATGGCACCGGGGAGCTGTTTTTT. Its translation: CASSQDRGHGTGELFF.

The chain carries TRBV19 and TRBJ2-6, with D perhaps matching TRBD1 (6 bases). The V end lost 7 bases, the J end lost 3 bases, and 19 bases lay between the germline ends. This CDR3 contains 17 residues. Germline values: CDR1 LNHDA, CDR2 SQIVND (reference sequence). CDR3 loop: CASIPTGTSGGANVLTF. The DNA of the CDR3 is TGTGCCAGTATTCCGACAGGCACAAGCGGTGGGGCCAACGTCCTGACTTTC.

This chain uses TRBV6-5 with TRBJ2-1; D call uncertain. Looked up from germline, CDR1 is MNHEY and CDR2 is SVGAGI. This CDR3 has 13 amino acids. Trimming removed 5 bases at V and 5 bases at J, with 10 bases between. The DNA for the CDR3 is TGTGCCAGCAGTCTCCGCGCCCACAATGAGCAGTTCTTC. This codes for CASSLRAHNEQFF.

This sequence joins TRBV5-1 and TRBJ1-1; 7 bases fit TRBD1. This CDR3 spans 14 amino acids. Germline V CDR1 and CDR2: SGHRS, YFSETQ. J lost 11 bases, V lost 4 bases, and 14 bases had no gene match. Written as DNA, the CDR3 is TGCGCCAGCAGCGCCTGGGACAGAGTTACTGGCGCTTTCTTT. Its protein product is CASSAWDRVTGAFF. Based on the CDR3 plus reference TRBV5-1 and TRBJ1-1, the full variable domain is KAGVTQTPRYLIKTRGQQVTLSCSPISGHRSVSWYQQTPGQGLQFLFEYFSETQRNKGNFPGRFSGRQFSNSRSEMNVSTLELGDSALYLCASSAWDRVTGAFFGQGTRLTVV.

CDR3 protein: CASSSRTGYTEAFF. Written as DNA, the CDR3 is TGTGCCAGCAGCTCTAGGACAGGGTACACTGAAGCTTTCTTT. This chain joins TRBV13 and TRBJ1-1, with 8 bases matching TRBD1. CDR1 and CDR2 from the germline V gene are PRHDT and FYEKMQ (reference sequence). The V gene end was trimmed by 4 bases and the J gene end by 3 bases; junction bases not matched to a gene: 4. The CDR3 has 14 amino acids.

The chain's CDR3 is CASSLLAGEQYF. The CDR3 DNA follows: TGTGCCAGCAGTTTACTCGCAGGGGAGCAGTACTTC. V and J are TRBV28 and TRBJ2-7, with D possibly TRBD1 on 5 matching bases. The CDR3 extends over 12 amino acids. Germline CDR1 MDHEN, CDR2 SYDVKM. Trimming cost V 2 bases and J 7 bases, with 9 bases left between them.